Presented here are 29 T cell receptor beta chains from one specimen sequenced in a study of blood T cell repertoires in COVID-19. Sequencing used immunoSEQ multiplex PCR; TCRdb keeps in-frame clones, though not all of them. Here the sample spans fewer than 250,000 clones, 65% to 80% being singletons. Sequenced sample: peripheral blood. These receptors all come from a woman in her forties or fifties with acute or convalescent COVID-19.

This clone was observed once. This sequence joins TRBV7-9 and TRBJ1-1; TRBD1 might be the D (6 bases). The length of the CDR3 is 14 residues. Deletions cut 5 bases from V and 5 bases from J, with 15 bases between. The germline gives CDR1 SEHNR, CDR2 FQNEAQ (reference sequence). The CDR3 region is CASSHETGKTEAFF. The CDR3, as DNA: TGTGCCAGCAGCCATGAAACAGGGAAGACTGAAGCTTTCTTT.

This chain joins TRBV6-5 and TRBJ2-7; 8 bases align to TRBD2. This CDR3 is built from 15 residues. Unmatched junction bases numbered 6, after V lost 5 bases and J lost 0 bases. Looked up from germline, CDR1 is MNHEY and CDR2 is SVGAGI. The CDR3 nucleotides read TGTGCCAGCAGTACTAGCGGCGAGAGCTCCTACGAGCAGTACTTC. Its translation: CASSTSGESSYEQYF.

The CDR3 DNA follows: TGTGCCAGCACCGGACAGGGAACAGATACGCAGTATTTT. It yields the protein CASTGQGTDTQYF. V is TRBV6-6 and J is TRBJ2-3, with 8 bases aligning to TRBD1. The germline V gene encodes CDR1 MNHNY and CDR2 SVGAGI (reference sequence). Trimming at V came to 7 bases and at J to 3 bases, leaving 3 bases not matched to a gene. This CDR3 has 13 amino acids.

The chain joins TRBV19 to TRBJ2-3; 7 bases agree with TRBD1. The V segment lost 5 bases and the J segment 0 bases; nucleotides outside the gene matches: 8. Germline assignment: CDR1 LNHDA and CDR2 SQIVND (reference sequence). The CDR3 extends over 16 amino acids. The CDR3 loop is CASSPGTALSTDTQYF. The CDR3 region has the DNA TGTGCCAGTAGTCCTGGGACAGCTCTTAGCACAGATACGCAGTATTTT.

The chain carries TRBV5-6 and TRBJ1-6; 8 bases are a match to TRBD1. V was clipped by 4 bases and J by 7 bases; unmatched bases: 7. CDR1 and CDR2 (germline): SGHDT, YYEEEE. The CDR3 has 15 amino acids. CDR3 sequence: CASSPGQGWNSPLHF. Here the CDR3 DNA reads TGTGCCAGCAGCCCTGGACAGGGATGGAATTCACCCCTCCACTTT.

The genes are TRBV30 and TRBJ2-3; TRBD2 matches 7 bases. In germline, CDR1 is GTSNPN, CDR2 SVGIG (reference sequence). The CDR3 runs 15 residues. The J segment lost 0 bases and the V segment lost 5 bases, leaving 8 bases of the junction unmatched. The CDR3 sequence is CAWGTNGGSTDTQYF. CDR3 nucleotide sequence: TGTGCCTGGGGGACTAACGGAGGGAGCACAGATACGCAGTATTTT. Using reference TRBV30 and TRBJ2-3 for the parts outside the CDR3, the full variable domain is SQTIHQWPATLVQPVGSPLSLECTVEGTSNPNLYWYRQAAGRGLQLLFYSVGIGQISSEVPQNLSASRPQDRQFILSSKKLLLSDSGFYLCAWGTNGGSTDTQYFGPGTRLTVL.

This chain uses TRBV10-3 with TRBJ1-1, with 7 bases aligning to TRBD1. CDR1 and CDR2 (germline): ENHRY, SYGVKD. The trim removed 5 bases at V and 1 base at J, leaving 1 base unmatched. The CDR3 sequence is 13 residues long. CDR3 DNA sequence: TGTGCCATCAGTCGACAGGGGAACACTGAAGCTTTCTTT. This gives the protein CAISRQGNTEAFF.

This chain connects TRBV4-3 to TRBJ2-4; 9 bases align to TRBD1. After removal of 4 bases from V and 1 base from J, the junction contained 17 bases not matched to a gene. The CDR3 totals 20 residues. Germline CDR1 reads LGHNA; CDR2 reads YSLEER. The CDR3: CASSRAADRGARLAKNIQYF. The CDR3 DNA follows: TGCGCCAGCAGCCGCGCCGCGGACAGGGGAGCTAGACTGGCCAAAAACATTCAGTACTTC.

V and J are TRBV19 and TRBJ1-1, with D perhaps TRBD1 (6 bases). Between the trimmed V and J ends, which lost 7 bases and 0 bases, there was a span of 15 bases. CDR1 and CDR2 (germline): LNHDA, SQIVND (reference sequence). CDR3 size: 15 residues. In DNA, the CDR3 is TGTGCCAGTACTCTTCTCAGGGGCGTGAACACTGAAGCTTTCTTT. It specifies CASTLLRGVNTEAFF. The variable domain in full, completed from reference TRBV19 and TRBJ1-1, reads DGGITQSPKYLFRKEGQNVTLSCEQNLNHDAMYWYRQDPGQGLRLIYYSQIVNDFQKGDIAEGYSVSREKKESFPLTVTSAQKNPTAFYLCASTLLRGVNTEAFFGQGTRLTVV.

The gene calls are TRBV19 and TRBJ1-5, with D unresolved. V was shortened by 0 bases and J by 3 bases, with 9 bases between the two germline ends. Germline CDR1 reads LNHDA; CDR2 reads SQIVND (reference sequence). This CDR3 comprises 15 residues. The CDR3 reads CASSIEHGNNQPQHF. The CDR3 nucleotides read TGTGCCAGTAGTATAGAGCACGGGAACAATCAGCCCCAGCATTTT.

The CDR3 region is CASSYTGSGTGELFF. In nucleotides, the CDR3 is TGCGCCAGCAGCTACACAGGGAGCGGCACCGGGGAGCTGTTTTTT. J is TRBJ2-2 and V is TRBV5-1, with D perhaps matching TRBD1 (6 bases). The V gene's germline CDR1 is SGHRS and CDR2 YFSETQ. V was shortened by 3 bases and J by 4 bases, with 13 bases between the two germline ends. The length of the CDR3 is 15 residues.

The chain combines TRBV5-1 with TRBJ2-5; the D is unclear. V shed 7 bases and J shed 2 bases, with 12 bases lying between them. CDR3 length: 13 amino acids. Germline CDR1 reads SGHRS; CDR2 reads YFSETQ. DNA of the CDR3: TGCGCCAGCTCCTCAAGCGTACAAGAGACCCAGTACTTC. Protein: CASSSSVQETQYF.

This rearrangement joins TRBV28 to TRBJ1-1; possibly TRBD1 for D (5 bases). There are 14 residues in the CDR3. Between the trimmed V and J ends, which lost 6 bases and 0 bases, there was a span of 11 bases. The germline V gene has CDR1 MDHEN and CDR2 SYDVKM. The CDR3 here is CASSILQVNTEAFF. CDR3 in DNA: TGTGCCAGCAGCATCCTACAGGTGAACACTGAAGCTTTCTTT.

The genes are TRBV7-9 and TRBJ1-4, with TRBD1 identical over 9 bases. Germline assignment: CDR1 SEHNR and CDR2 FQNEAQ (reference sequence). CDR3 length: 15 amino acids. Losses at the gene ends were 1 base for V and 5 bases for J; bases not matched to a gene: 2. The CDR3 is CASSLVGQGNEKLFF. In nucleotides, the CDR3 is TGTGCCAGCAGCTTAGTAGGACAGGGGAATGAAAAACTGTTTTTT.

J is TRBJ2-2 and V is TRBV18; TRBD2 is a possible D gene (6 bases). The germline V and J ends were trimmed by 3 bases and 7 bases, with 6 bases remaining between them. Germline V gives CDR1 KGHSH, CDR2 LQKENI. The CDR3 is made up of 12 amino acids. CDR3 DNA sequence: TGTGCCAGCTCACCGGGAGGCGGGGAGCTGTTTTTT. This encodes CASSPGGGELFF.

The chain has TRBV3-1 (or the pseudogene TRBV3-2) and TRBJ2-5, with 14 bases lining up with TRBD2. The J segment lost 7 bases and the V segment lost 4 bases, leaving 14 bases of the junction unmatched. Germline V CDR1 and CDR2: LGHDT, YNNKEL (reference sequence). The CDR3 is 18 residues long. CDR3 region: CASSPETSGRAFFATQYF. In DNA, the CDR3 is TGTGCCAGCAGCCCTGAGACTAGCGGGAGGGCATTTTTCGCGACCCAGTACTTC.

This chain links TRBV10-1 with TRBJ2-5; TRBD1 matches 8 bases. Germline V gives CDR1 WNHNN, CDR2 SYGVQD (reference sequence). V lost 0 bases, J lost 4 bases, and 7 bases stayed unmatched. The CDR3 totals 16 residues. The CDR3 sequence: CASSESIWTGRETQYF. CDR3 nucleotides: TGCGCCAGCAGTGAGTCGATTTGGACAGGGAGAGAGACCCAGTACTTC.

CDR3 residues: CATSRVVSGRDYEQYF. The CDR3 nucleotides read TGTGCCACCAGCAGAGTGGTCAGCGGGAGGGACTACGAGCAGTACTTC. J is TRBJ2-7 and V is TRBV15; 10 bases line up with TRBD2. Germline assignment: CDR1 LNHNV and CDR2 YYDKDF (reference sequence). There are 16 residues in the CDR3. Losses at the gene ends were 1 base for V and 3 bases for J; bases not matched to a gene: 6. Drawing the rest from reference TRBV15 and TRBJ2-7, the complete variable domain is DAMVIQNPRYQVTQFGKPVTLSCSQTLNHNVMYWYQQKSSQAPKLLFHYYDKDFNNEADTPDNFQSRRPNTSFCFLDIRSPGLGDTAMYLCATSRVVSGRDYEQYFGPGTRLTVT.

This sequence joins TRBV3-1 (or the pseudogene TRBV3-2) and TRBJ2-1; maybe TRBD2 (5 bases). The length of the CDR3 is 16 residues. The V gene's germline CDR1 is LGHDT and CDR2 YNNKEL (reference sequence). V lost 4 bases and J lost 3, with 16 bases in between. The CDR3 here is CASSPRTPSLYNEQFF. The CDR3 nucleotides are TGTGCCAGCAGCCCAAGGACTCCTTCGCTCTACAATGAGCAGTTCTTC.

A remark on this clone: Other nucleotide sequences in the sample specify the same CDR3. The rearrangement joins TRBV6-5 to TRBJ1-5; D not resolved. V was shortened by 2 bases and J by 2 bases, with 4 bases between the two germline ends. This CDR3 spans 13 amino acids. CDR1 is MNHEY and CDR2 is SVGAGI in the germline V gene. The CDR3: CASSYRGNQPQHF. The CDR3 bases are TGTGCCAGCAGTTACCGGGGCAATCAGCCCCAGCATTTT.

This chain connects TRBV30 to TRBJ2-7; D ambiguous. V was pared by 2 bases and J by 0 bases, with 5 bases between. This CDR3 is built from 12 residues. Germline loops: CDR1 GTSNPN, CDR2 SVGIG (reference sequence). CDR3 in amino acids: CAWSLFSYEQYF. DNA of the CDR3: TGTGCCTGGAGTCTGTTCTCCTACGAGCAGTACTTC.

This clone showed up just a few times. The chain is built from TRBV7-2 and TRBJ2-7, with 13 bases identical to TRBD2. With V trimmed by 5 bases and J by 6 bases, 7 bases remained unmatched. Germline assignment: CDR1 SGHTA and CDR2 FQGNSA. The CDR3 runs 15 residues. CDR3 sequence reads: CASSRRTSGSPEQYF. Written as DNA, the CDR3 is TGTGCCAGCAGCAGGAGGACTAGCGGGAGTCCCGAGCAGTACTTC.

The chain uses TRBV28 and TRBJ1-2; D unclear. With 1 base removed from V and 7 bases from J, the gap between germline ends came to 7 bases. CDR1 MDHEN and CDR2 SYDVKM come from the germline V gene. The CDR3 runs to 12 residues. The CDR3 DNA is TGTGCCAGCAGTTTATTACGGTCTGGCTACACCTTC. Protein: CASSLLRSGYTF.

The rearrangement links TRBV19 to TRBJ1-2, with unresolved D. This CDR3 region has 13 residues. Germline-derived CDR1 and CDR2 are LNHDA and SQIVND (reference sequence). Trimming left V 3 bases short and J 2 bases short, with 7 bases between. In DNA form, the CDR3 reads TGTGCCAGTAGTATTGAACGGAACTATGGCTACACCTTC. Its protein product is CASSIERNYGYTF.

J is TRBJ2-3 and V is TRBV30, with TRBD1 matching over 8 bases. V lost 3 bases and J lost 2; bases outside the gene matches: 10. CDR3 length: 16 residues. Germline V gene data show CDR1 as GTSNPN and CDR2 as SVGIG (reference sequence). In DNA, the CDR3 is TGTGCCTGGAGATCGCAGGGGGCCCTTTACACAGATACGCAGTATTTT. Translation: CAWRSQGALYTDTQYF.

V gene TRBV25-1 combines with J gene TRBJ1-6, with a tentative D call TRBD1 (5 bases). From germline, CDR1 is MGHDK and CDR2 SYGVNS. V lost 3 bases, J lost 7 bases, and 13 bases lay in between. CDR3 length: 15 amino acids. This chain's CDR3 is CASSEIGGRNSPLHF. In DNA form, the CDR3 reads TGTGCCAGCAGTGAGATTGGGGGGAGAAATTCACCCCTCCACTTT.

The chain uses TRBV28 and TRBJ1-2, with TRBD1 identical over 10 bases. The ends lost 1 base at V and 5 bases at J; junction bases unmatched: 7. The CDR3 loop spans 16 amino acids. Germline-derived CDR1 and CDR2 are MDHEN and SYDVKM. The CDR3 here is CASSLLGVDRGYGYTF. DNA for the CDR3: TGTGCCAGCAGTTTATTGGGCGTGGACAGGGGGTATGGCTACACCTTC.

The gene calls are TRBV12-5 and TRBJ2-1, with TRBD2 identical over 8 bases. Trimming at V came to 1 base and at J to 6 bases, leaving 2 bases not matched to a gene. CDR3 length: 14 amino acids. Germline assignment: CDR1 LGHNT and CDR2 FRNRAP. CDR3 sequence (DNA): TGTGCTAGTGGTTTGGGCGGGAGGTTCAATGAGCAGTTCTTC. It codes for CASGLGGRFNEQFF.

In this sample, this clone turned up many times. The genes are TRBV6-6 and TRBJ2-2, with D maybe TRBD1 (6 bases). The CDR3 runs to 13 residues. Germline CDR1 and CDR2: MNHNY and SVGAGI (reference sequence). The V gene lost 6 bases and the J gene lost 6 bases, with 11 bases spanning the gap. The DNA of the CDR3 is TGTGCCAGCAGACAGGGAATTGCCGGGGAGCTGTTTTTT. This translates into CASRQGIAGELFF.